This section outlines one TCR beta chain sequence together with its context. CDR1 and CDR2 (germline): KGHSH, LQKENI. This CDR3 is built from 15 residues. The V gene end was trimmed by 3 bases and the J gene end by 9 bases; junction bases not matched to a gene: 5. Per the original data handling: Estimation of nucleated cell counts was performed using reference gene primer amplification. The table came from immunoSEQ multiplex PCR; TCRdb's copy has only in-frame clones and leaves some out. Clone size and V and J calls were adopted from that table, with D and trimming inferred from the DNA. This table has fewer than 300,000 clones, 87% appearing once. These data originate in a study of blood T cell repertoires in COVID-19. Turning to the study itself: The study drew acute and convalescent COVID-19 samples from the United States, Italy and Spain. PBMCs, B-cell-depleted T cells, or T cells provided the cDNA or gDNA that made up the material.

The V call is TRBV18, the J call TRBJ2-1, with 13 bases fitting TRBD2. The receptor comes from a woman aged 35 to 49 who had recovered from COVID-19. The sequencing sample was made of peripheral blood. CDR3 DNA: TGTGCCAGCTCACCCGGACTAGCGGGGGATGGTGAGCAGTTCTTC. Translation gives CASSPGLAGDGEQFF.